Listed below are T cell receptor beta chains from one sample, sequenced in a study of resident and recirculating memory T cells in vitiligo. TCRdb's table, derived via immunoSEQ multiplex PCR, lists solely in-frame clones and lacks some. Of 75,000 to 85,000 clones in the sample, around 90% were seen once. Sequencing used blood. These receptor sequences come from a male donor with vitiligo. Each CDR3 is given with its conserved first and last residue. The order of the fields is V gene, J gene, clone size, CDR3 length, D gene, CDR3 protein, CDR3 DNA. The D gene is left open where the match is weak. Expanded clones get a size class; other rows say once, few or many, or leave the size out.

v_gene: TRBV20-1
j_gene: TRBJ2-1
abundance: .
len: 11
d_gene: TRBD2
CDR3aa: CAGTRAYEQFF
CDR3nt: TGCGCCGGGACTAGGGCCTATGAGCAGTTCTTC

v_gene: TRBV6-5
j_gene: TRBJ1-5
abundance: once
len: 15
d_gene: TRBD1
CDR3aa: CASSVGGTPNQPQHF
CDR3nt: TGTGCCAGCAGCGTAGGGGGCACCCCCAATCAGCCCCAGCATTTT

v_gene: TRBV28
j_gene: TRBJ1-2
abundance: .
len: 12
d_gene: .
CDR3aa: CASGGGYYGYTF
CDR3nt: TGTGCCAGCGGGGGAGGGTACTATGGCTACACCTTC

v_gene: TRBV28
j_gene: TRBJ2-2
abundance: .
len: 15
d_gene: TRBD2
CDR3aa: CASSRTSDSTGELFF
CDR3nt: TGTGCCAGCAGTCGGACTAGCGATAGCACCGGGGAGCTGTTTTTT

v_gene: TRBV6-5
j_gene: TRBJ1-2
abundance: .
len: 15
d_gene: .
CDR3aa: CAGSPGAGANYGYTF
CDR3nt: TGTGCCGGCAGCCCTGGGGCCGGCGCTAACTATGGCTACACCTTC

v_gene: TRBV6-6
j_gene: TRBJ2-2
abundance: .
len: 16
d_gene: TRBD2
CDR3aa: CASSYTSGGSTGELFF
CDR3nt: TGTGCCAGCAGTTATACTTCCGGGGGGAGCACCGGGGAGCTGTTTTTT

v_gene: TRBV19
j_gene: TRBJ1-1
abundance: few
len: 14
d_gene: TRBD1
CDR3aa: CATRTGHQDTEAFF
CDR3nt: TGTGCCACCAGGACAGGTCATCAGGACACTGAAGCTTTCTTT

v_gene: TRBV6-5
j_gene: TRBJ2-7
abundance: once
len: 14
d_gene: TRBD1
CDR3aa: CASSHNRGSYEQYF
CDR3nt: TGTGCCAGCAGTCATAACAGGGGTTCCTACGAGCAGTACTTC

v_gene: TRBV5-1
j_gene: TRBJ2-7
abundance: once
len: 15
d_gene: TRBD2
CDR3aa: CASSSLAVPPYEQYF
CDR3nt: TGCGCCAGCAGCTCCCTAGCGGTTCCCCCCTACGAGCAGTACTTC

v_gene: TRBV7-9
j_gene: TRBJ2-2
abundance: .
len: 15
d_gene: .
CDR3aa: CASRAPGPRAGELFF
CDR3nt: TGTGCCAGCAGGGCACCGGGCCCGAGGGCCGGGGAGCTGTTTTTT

v_gene: TRBV7-8
j_gene: TRBJ2-6
abundance: .
len: 17
d_gene: TRBD2
CDR3aa: CASSSRLAGGGANVLTF
CDR3nt: TGTGCCAGCAGCTCCCGACTAGCGGGAGGTGGGGCCAACGTCCTGACTTTC

v_gene: TRBV5-8
j_gene: TRBJ2-1
abundance: .
len: 16
d_gene: .
CDR3aa: CASSSSGTRSYNEQFF
CDR3nt: TGTGCCAGCAGTAGTAGCGGAACGCGCTCCTACAATGAGCAGTTCTTC

v_gene: TRBV6-6
j_gene: TRBJ1-5
abundance: .
len: 15
d_gene: .
CDR3aa: CASSPAGGGHQPQHF
CDR3nt: TGTGCCAGCAGTCCCGCGGGGGGGGGCCATCAGCCCCAGCATTTT

v_gene: TRBV18
j_gene: TRBJ2-7
abundance: .
len: 13
d_gene: .
CDR3aa: CASSPRQAYEQYF
CDR3nt: TGTGCCAGCTCACCCCGACAAGCCTACGAGCAGTACTTC

v_gene: TRBV9
j_gene: TRBJ1-1
abundance: .
len: 13
d_gene: .
CDR3aa: CASSVGGTTEAFF
CDR3nt: TGTGCCAGCAGCGTTGGGGGGACCACTGAAGCTTTCTTT

v_gene: TRBV19
j_gene: TRBJ2-5
abundance: .
len: 14
d_gene: .
CDR3aa: CASSMAGYQETQYF
CDR3nt: TGTGCCAGTAGTATGGCAGGGTACCAAGAGACCCAGTACTTC

v_gene: TRBV5-8
j_gene: TRBJ2-5
abundance: .
len: 16
d_gene: .
CDR3aa: CASSVLGIGAAETQYF
CDR3nt: TGTGCCAGCAGCGTCCTAGGGATAGGGGCCGCGGAGACCCAGTACTTC

v_gene: TRBV6-1
j_gene: TRBJ2-1
abundance: .
len: 13
d_gene: TRBD2
CDR3aa: CASHRGLAGVLIF
CDR3nt: TGTGCCAGCCACCGCGGACTAGCGGGAGTTTTGATCTTC

v_gene: TRBV11-2
j_gene: TRBJ2-3
abundance: .
len: 12
d_gene: .
CDR3aa: CASSPFRATQYF
CDR3nt: TGTGCCAGCAGCCCCTTTCGAGCTACGCAGTATTTT

v_gene: TRBV29-1
j_gene: TRBJ1-1
abundance: .
len: 11
d_gene: .
CDR3aa: CSVGVGTEAFF
CDR3nt: TGCAGCGTTGGAGTCGGCACTGAAGCTTTCTTT

v_gene: TRBV7-2
j_gene: TRBJ2-7
abundance: .
len: 15
d_gene: .
CDR3aa: CASSLVVTGPREQYF
CDR3nt: TGTGCCAGCAGCTTAGTGGTCACAGGGCCGAGGGAGCAGTACTTC

v_gene: TRBV4-1
j_gene: TRBJ2-7
abundance: few
len: 16
d_gene: .
CDR3aa: CASSQRSDYRSYEQYF
CDR3nt: TGCGCCAGCAGCCAGCGATCCGATTACCGTTCCTACGAGCAGTACTTC

v_gene: TRBV27
j_gene: TRBJ2-7
abundance: .
len: 13
d_gene: .
CDR3aa: CASSSRGPYEQYF
CDR3nt: TGTGCCAGCAGTTCGCGGGGACCCTACGAGCAGTACTTC

v_gene: TRBV5-4
j_gene: TRBJ1-1
abundance: .
len: 15
d_gene: .
CDR3aa: CASSLVGLSNTEAFF
CDR3nt: TGTGCCAGCAGCTTGGTGGGGCTTTCGAACACTGAAGCTTTCTTT

v_gene: TRBV2
j_gene: TRBJ2-5
abundance: .
len: 10
d_gene: .
CDR3aa: CASTRETQYF
CDR3nt: TGTGCCAGCACGCGGGAGACCCAGTACTTC

v_gene: TRBV15
j_gene: TRBJ1-1
abundance: once
len: 17
d_gene: .
CDR3aa: CATSRDLYQGPFTEAFF
CDR3nt: TGTGCCACCAGCAGAGATTTGTATCAGGGGCCCTTCACTGAAGCTTTCTTT

v_gene: TRBV19
j_gene: TRBJ2-5
abundance: .
len: 15
d_gene: .
CDR3aa: CASSMIPGSWETQYF
CDR3nt: TGTGCCAGTAGTATGATCCCGGGATCCTGGGAGACCCAGTACTTC

v_gene: TRBV7-2
j_gene: TRBJ2-6
abundance: .
len: 15
d_gene: .
CDR3aa: CASSSRATGANVLTF
CDR3nt: TGTGCCAGCAGCTCGAGGGCCACTGGGGCCAACGTCCTGACTTTC

v_gene: TRBV9
j_gene: TRBJ2-2
abundance: few
len: 15
d_gene: TRBD1
CDR3aa: CASSVATGVSGELFF
CDR3nt: TGTGCCAGCAGCGTAGCTACAGGGGTGTCCGGGGAGCTGTTTTTT

v_gene: TRBV9
j_gene: TRBJ1-2
abundance: .
len: 16
d_gene: TRBD1
CDR3aa: CASRGTGVGANYGYTF
CDR3nt: TGTGCCAGCAGAGGGACAGGGGTAGGTGCTAACTATGGCTACACCTTC

v_gene: TRBV5-1
j_gene: TRBJ2-3
abundance: .
len: 16
d_gene: TRBD2
CDR3aa: CASSLGLAGASDTQYF
CDR3nt: TGCGCCAGCAGCCTCGGACTAGCGGGAGCCTCAGATACGCAGTATTTT

v_gene: TRBV5-1
j_gene: TRBJ1-1
abundance: .
len: 16
d_gene: .
CDR3aa: CASSFRSGGGRTEAFF
CDR3nt: TGCGCCAGCAGCTTTCGGTCTGGGGGGGGTAGGACTGAAGCTTTCTTT

v_gene: TRBV7-8
j_gene: TRBJ2-2
abundance: .
len: 16
d_gene: .
CDR3aa: CASSLGALARTGELFF
CDR3nt: TGTGCCAGCAGCTTAGGGGCCCTAGCGAGGACCGGGGAGCTGTTTTTT

v_gene: TRBV18
j_gene: TRBJ2-5
abundance: .
len: 13
d_gene: .
CDR3aa: CASSPGTEETQYF
CDR3nt: TGTGCCAGCTCCCCGGGAACTGAAGAGACCCAGTACTTC

v_gene: TRBV28
j_gene: TRBJ2-4
abundance: .
len: 15
d_gene: .
CDR3aa: CASSLSGVAKNIQYF
CDR3nt: TGTGCCAGCAGTTTATCCGGGGTGGCCAAAAACATTCAGTACTTC

v_gene: TRBV28
j_gene: TRBJ2-7
abundance: .
len: 11
d_gene: .
CDR3aa: CASHHSNEQYF
CDR3nt: TGTGCCAGCCATCACAGTAACGAGCAGTACTTC

v_gene: TRBV15
j_gene: TRBJ2-7
abundance: .
len: 14
d_gene: .
CDR3aa: CATTRLGATYEQYF
CDR3nt: TGTGCCACCACCCGTCTGGGAGCGACCTACGAGCAGTACTTC

v_gene: TRBV10-3
j_gene: TRBJ2-7
abundance: .
len: 16
d_gene: TRBD1
CDR3aa: CAISGTGGKSSYEQYF
CDR3nt: TGTGCCATCAGTGGTACAGGGGGGAAGAGCTCCTACGAGCAGTACTTC

v_gene: TRBV5-8
j_gene: TRBJ1-4
abundance: .
len: 14
d_gene: TRBD1
CDR3aa: CASNSGTGSEKLFF
CDR3nt: TGTGCCAGCAACTCCGGGACAGGGAGTGAAAAACTGTTTTTT

v_gene: TRBV27
j_gene: TRBJ1-5
abundance: .
len: 14
d_gene: .
CDR3aa: CASSLNRGSGPQHF
CDR3nt: TGTGCCAGCAGTTTGAATCGGGGGTCGGGGCCCCAGCATTTT

v_gene: TRBV19
j_gene: TRBJ2-7
abundance: .
len: 14
d_gene: .
CDR3aa: CASRKQGSTYEQYF
CDR3nt: TGTGCCAGTAGAAAACAGGGATCTACCTACGAGCAGTACTTC

v_gene: TRBV30
j_gene: TRBJ1-6
abundance: .
len: 20
d_gene: TRBD1
CDR3aa: CAWSVKDREQDGPYNSPLHF
CDR3nt: TGTGCCTGGAGTGTCAAGGACAGGGAACAGGACGGCCCCTATAATTCACCCCTCCACTTT

v_gene: TRBV2
j_gene: TRBJ2-5
abundance: .
len: 14
d_gene: TRBD1
CDR3aa: CASRTGQGKETQYF
CDR3nt: TGTGCCAGCAGGACGGGACAGGGAAAAGAGACCCAGTACTTC

v_gene: TRBV5-8
j_gene: TRBJ2-5
abundance: .
len: 15
d_gene: TRBD1
CDR3aa: CASSLGTGIRETQYF
CDR3nt: TGTGCCAGCAGCTTGGGGACAGGGATCCGAGAGACCCAGTACTTC

v_gene: TRBV25-1
j_gene: TRBJ1-1
abundance: .
len: 14
d_gene: .
CDR3aa: CASRPGQTNTEAFF
CDR3nt: TGTGCCAGCAGACCCGGACAGACTAACACTGAAGCTTTCTTT

v_gene: TRBV5-4
j_gene: TRBJ1-2
abundance: .
len: 16
d_gene: .
CDR3aa: CASRSQTRAANYGYTF
CDR3nt: TGTGCCAGCAGATCGCAAACCCGAGCCGCCAACTATGGCTACACCTTC

v_gene: TRBV5-8
j_gene: TRBJ2-4
abundance: .
len: 15
d_gene: TRBD1
CDR3aa: CASSREQGAPTIQYF
CDR3nt: TGTGCCAGCAGCAGGGAACAGGGGGCGCCTACTATTCAGTACTTC

v_gene: TRBV19
j_gene: TRBJ1-3
abundance: .
len: 14
d_gene: .
CDR3aa: CASNAKSSGNTIYF
CDR3nt: TGTGCCAGTAACGCCAAGAGCTCTGGAAACACCATATATTTT

v_gene: TRBV28
j_gene: TRBJ2-5
abundance: .
len: 12
d_gene: .
CDR3aa: CASSRSQETQYF
CDR3nt: TGTGCCAGCAGTCGCAGCCAAGAGACCCAGTACTTC

v_gene: TRBV5-1
j_gene: TRBJ1-2
abundance: once
len: 14
d_gene: TRBD1
CDR3aa: CASSWGTGIYGYTF
CDR3nt: TGCGCCAGCAGCTGGGGGACAGGGATATATGGCTACACCTTC

v_gene: TRBV12-5
j_gene: TRBJ1-3
abundance: .
len: 14
d_gene: .
CDR3aa: CASGSSSSGNTIYF
CDR3nt: TGTGCTAGTGGTTCCTCTAGTTCTGGAAACACCATATATTTT